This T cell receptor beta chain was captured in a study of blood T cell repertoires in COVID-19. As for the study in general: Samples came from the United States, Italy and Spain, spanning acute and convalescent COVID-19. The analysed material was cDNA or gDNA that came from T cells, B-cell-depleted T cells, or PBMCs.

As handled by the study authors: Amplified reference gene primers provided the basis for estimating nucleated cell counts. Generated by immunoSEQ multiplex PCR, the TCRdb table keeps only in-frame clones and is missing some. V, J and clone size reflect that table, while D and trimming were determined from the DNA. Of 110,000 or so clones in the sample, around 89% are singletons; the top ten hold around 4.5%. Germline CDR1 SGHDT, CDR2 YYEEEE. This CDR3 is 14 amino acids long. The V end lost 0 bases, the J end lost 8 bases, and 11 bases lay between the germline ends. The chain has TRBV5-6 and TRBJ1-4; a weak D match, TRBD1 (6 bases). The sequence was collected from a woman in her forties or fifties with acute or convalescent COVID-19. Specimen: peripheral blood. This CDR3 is CASSLVGAREKLFF. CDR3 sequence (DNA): TGTGCCAGCAGCTTGGTGGGGGCGCGGGAAAAACTGTTTTTT.